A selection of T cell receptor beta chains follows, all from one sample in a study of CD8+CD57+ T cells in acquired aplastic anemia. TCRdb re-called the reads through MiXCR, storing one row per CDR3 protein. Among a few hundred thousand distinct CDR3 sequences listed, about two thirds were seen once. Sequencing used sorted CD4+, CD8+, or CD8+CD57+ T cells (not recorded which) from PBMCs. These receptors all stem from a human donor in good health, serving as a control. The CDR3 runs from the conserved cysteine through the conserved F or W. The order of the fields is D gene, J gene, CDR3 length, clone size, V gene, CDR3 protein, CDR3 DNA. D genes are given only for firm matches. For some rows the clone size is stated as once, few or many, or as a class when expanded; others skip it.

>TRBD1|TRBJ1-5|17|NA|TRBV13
CASSLFTGGYSNQPQHF
TGTGCCAGCAGCTTGTTTACAGGGGGTTATAGCAATCAGCCCCAGCATTTT
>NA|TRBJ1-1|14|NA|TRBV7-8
CASSFEDSGYTVFF
TGTGCCAGCAGCTTCGAGGACTCGGGCTACACCGTCTTTTTT
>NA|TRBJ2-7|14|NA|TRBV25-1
CASSARGVGYEQYF
TGTGCCAGCAGTGCTAGAGGGGTTGGCTACGAGCAGTACTTC
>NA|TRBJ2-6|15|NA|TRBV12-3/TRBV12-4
CASSGRGRGANVLTF
TGTGCCAGCAGTGGTCGGGGGCGCGGGGCCAACGTCCTGACTTTC
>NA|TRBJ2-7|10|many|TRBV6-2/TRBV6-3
CAIRVPKQYF
TGTGCCATCCGGGTCCCTAAGCAGTACTTC
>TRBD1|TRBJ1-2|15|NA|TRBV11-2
CASSLRQGAHYGYTF
TGTGCCAGCAGTTTACGACAGGGGGCGCACTATGGCTACACCTTC
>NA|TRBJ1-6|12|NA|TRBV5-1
CASSWNHFSGHF
TGTGCCAGCAGCTGGAACCACTTCTCTGGCCACTTT
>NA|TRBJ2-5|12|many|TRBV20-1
CSASPGVETQYF
TGCAGTGCTAGCCCGGGGGTGGAGACCCAGTACTTC
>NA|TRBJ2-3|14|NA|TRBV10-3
CASSRHGAPDAQYF
TGTGCCAGCAGTCGGCACGGCGCACCCGATGCGCAGTACTTT
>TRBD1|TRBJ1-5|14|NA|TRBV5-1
CASRSPGGGKPQHF
TGTGCCAGCAGGTCCCCTGGAGGGGGCAAGCCCCAGCATTTT
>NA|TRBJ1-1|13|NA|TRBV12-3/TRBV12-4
CASSASVNTEAFF
TGTGCCAGCAGCGCAAGCGTGAACACTGAAGCTTTCTTT
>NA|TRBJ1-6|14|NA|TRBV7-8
CASRAYDTGSAFFF
TGTGCCAGCAGGGCGTACGACACAGGATCAGCCTTCTTTTTT
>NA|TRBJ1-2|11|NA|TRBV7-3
CASSPTYGYTF
TGTGCCAGCAGCCCGACGTATGGCTACACCTTC
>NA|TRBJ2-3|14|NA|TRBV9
CASSVEGHSEAQYF
TGTGCCAGCAGCGTAGAGGGACACTCGGAGGCCCAGTATTTT
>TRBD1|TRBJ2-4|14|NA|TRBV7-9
CASSPATGFNIQYF
TGTGCCAGCAGCCCGGCGACAGGGTTCAACATTCAGTACTTC
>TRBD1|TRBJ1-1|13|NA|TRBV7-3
CASSQQGAAEAFF
TGTGCCAGCAGCCAGCAGGGGGCCGCTGAAGCTTTCTTT
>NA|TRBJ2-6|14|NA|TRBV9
CASSGGRGANVLTF
TGTGCCAGCAGCGGCGGAAGGGGGGCCAACGTCCTGACTTTC
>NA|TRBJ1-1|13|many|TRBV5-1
CASSFLSTTEAFF
TGCGCCAGCAGCTTTCTCAGTACCACTGAAGCTTTCTTT
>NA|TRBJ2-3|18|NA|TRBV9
CASSVAPSGPTGADTQYF
TGTGCCAGCAGCGTAGCTCCGAGTGGGCCGACCGGGGCAGATACGCAGTATTTT
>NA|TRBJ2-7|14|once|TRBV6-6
CASSYRNITDTQYF
TGTGCCAGCAGTTACCGGAACATCACAGATACGCAGTACTTT
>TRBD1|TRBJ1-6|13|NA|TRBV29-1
CSVHLRQGGALHF
TGCAGCGTACACCTGCGACAGGGTGGGGCCCTCCACTTT
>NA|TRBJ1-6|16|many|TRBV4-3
CASSQGASSYNSPLHF
TGCGCCAGCAGCCAAGGAGCGAGCTCCTATAATTCACCCCTCCACTTT
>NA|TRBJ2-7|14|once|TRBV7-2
CASSVSDLVCEQYF
TGTGCCAGCAGCGTGTCGGACCTAGTCTGCGAACAGTACTTC
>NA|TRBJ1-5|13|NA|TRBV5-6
CASTRTENQPQHF
TGTGCCAGCACCAGGACAGAGAATCAGCCCCAGCATTTT
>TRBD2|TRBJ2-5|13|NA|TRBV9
CASDAGGATSQDF
TGTGCCAGCGACGCGGGGGGCGCCACGTCCCAGGACTTC
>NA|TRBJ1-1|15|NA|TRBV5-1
CASSQDTHYYDEAFF
TGCGCCAGCAGCCAGGATACGCACTACTACGATGAAGCTTTCTTT
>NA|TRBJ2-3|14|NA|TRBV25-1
CASSGGISAGTQYF
TGTGCCAGCAGCGGCGGGATTAGCGCAGGGACGCAGTATTTT
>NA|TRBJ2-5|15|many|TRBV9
CASRGLWDTQETQYF
TGTGCCAGCAGAGGACTATGGGACACCCAAGAGACCCAGTACTTC
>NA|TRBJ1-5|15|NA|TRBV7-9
CASSVPNQRLFDGHF
TGTGCCAGCAGCGTCCCAAACCAACGACTCTTCGATGGCCATTTT
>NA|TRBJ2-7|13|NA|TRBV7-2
CASSQGRLHEQYF
TGTGCCAGCAGTCAAGGACGACTCCACGAGCAGTACTTC
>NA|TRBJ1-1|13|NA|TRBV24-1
CATSDGEIAEAFF
TGTGCCACCAGTGATGGGGAGATAGCTGAAGCTTTCTTT
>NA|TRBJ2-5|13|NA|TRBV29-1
CSFLDGRQETQYF
TGCAGCTTTCTCGACGGGCGACAAGAGACCCAGTACTTC
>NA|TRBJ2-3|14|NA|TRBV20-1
CSATRPGPRNTQYF
TGCAGTGCTACGCGTCCAGGCCCCAGAAATACGCAGTATTTT
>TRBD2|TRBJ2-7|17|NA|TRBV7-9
CASSSSVLAGGGYEQYF
TGTGCCAGCAGCTCTTCCGTACTAGCGGGGGGCGGTTACGAGCAGTACTTC
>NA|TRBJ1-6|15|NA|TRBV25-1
CASRAGEGDNSPLHF
TGTGCCAGCAGGGCGGGGGAGGGCGATAATTCACCCCTCCACTTT
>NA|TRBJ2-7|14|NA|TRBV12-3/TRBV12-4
CASRLGHGSYEQYF
TGTGCCAGCAGGCTGGGACACGGCTCCTACGAGCAGTACTTC
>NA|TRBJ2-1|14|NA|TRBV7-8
CASSLVGPVNEQFF
TGTGCCAGCAGCTTAGTGGGCCCAGTGAATGAGCAGTTCTTC
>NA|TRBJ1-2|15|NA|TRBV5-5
CASSKRLPRNYGYTF
TGTGCCAGCAGCAAACGACTCCCGAGGAACTATGGCTACACCTTC
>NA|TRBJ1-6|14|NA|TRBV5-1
CASSPHAIGAPLHF
TGCGCCAGCAGCCCACACGCCATCGGGGCACCCCTCCACTTT
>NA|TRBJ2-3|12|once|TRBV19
CASSTLEDTQYF
TGTGCCAGTAGTACCCTGGAGGATACGCAGTATTTT
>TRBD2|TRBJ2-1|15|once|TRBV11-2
CASSLGDGGAFEQFF
TGTGCCAGCAGCCTAGGGGACGGGGGGGCCTTTGAGCAGTTCTTC
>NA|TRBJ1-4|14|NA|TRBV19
CASSLDRRNEKLFF
TGTGCCAGTAGTTTAGACAGGAGGAATGAAAAACTGTTTTTT
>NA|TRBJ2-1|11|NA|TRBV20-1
CSASDRNEQFF
TGCAGTGCCTCGGACAGAAATGAGCAGTTCTTC
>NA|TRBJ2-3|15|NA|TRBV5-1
CASSPAWGSTDTQYF
TGCGCCAGCAGCCCCGCCTGGGGGAGCACAGATACGCAGTATTTT
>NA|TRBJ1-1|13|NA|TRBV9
CASSVGDNTEAFF
TGTGCCAGCAGCGTAGGGGATAACACTGAAGCTTTCTTT
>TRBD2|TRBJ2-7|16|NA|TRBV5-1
CASSLLAGGGGYEQYF
TGCGCCAGCAGCTTACTGGCGGGGGGGGGAGGCTACGAGCAGTACTTC
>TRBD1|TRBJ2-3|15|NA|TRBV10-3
CVISGARQGTDTQYF
TGTGTCATCAGTGGGGCCCGACAGGGGACAGATACGCAGTATTTT
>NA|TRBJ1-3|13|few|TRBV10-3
CAISESGRNTIYF
TGTGCCATCAGTGAGTCCGGCAGAAACACCATATATTTT
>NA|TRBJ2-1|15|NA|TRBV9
CASSFGTSRDTEQFF
TGTGCCAGCAGCTTCGGGACCAGCAGAGACACTGAGCAGTTCTTC
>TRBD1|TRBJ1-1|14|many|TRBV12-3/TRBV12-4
CASSFRTGGTEAFF
TGTGCCAGCAGTTTCCGGACAGGGGGCACTGAAGCTTTCTTT
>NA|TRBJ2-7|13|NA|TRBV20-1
CSARCWGHPEQYF
TGCAGTGCTAGGTGCTGGGGGCACCCCGAGCAGTACTTC
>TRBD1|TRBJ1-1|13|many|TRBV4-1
CASSPDRGTEAFF
TGCGCCAGCAGCCCGGACAGGGGCACTGAAGCTTTCTTT
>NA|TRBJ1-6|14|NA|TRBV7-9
CASSLEGQNSPLHF
TGTGCCAGCAGCTTAGAGGGTCAGAATTCACCCCTCCACTTT
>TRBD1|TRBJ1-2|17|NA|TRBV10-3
CASKKNRGWKGDYGYTF
TGTGCCAGCAAGAAAAACAGGGGGTGGAAGGGCGACTATGGCTACACCTTC
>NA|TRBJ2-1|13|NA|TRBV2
CASTGTEYNEQFF
TGTGCCAGCACAGGGACGGAATACAATGAGCAGTTCTTC